This T cell receptor beta chain emerged from a study of T cells in Graves' hyperthyroidism and ophthalmopathy (dated by TCRdb to about 2019). The study in broad terms: Peripheral blood was sampled at the time of initial diagnosis, prior to any treatment. In addition, the study compared T-cell repertoires in thyroid tissue and in blood from five to seven Graves' hyperthyroidism patients. To identify TCR V-J signatures that set the groups apart, the researchers used a discovery cohort of 100 patients, made up of around 40 with Graves' ophthalmopathy and 57 with stable Graves' hyperthyroidism. The 100 discovery patients were divided at random into training and test sets in a 7:3 ratio. TCR Vbeta CDR3 sequencing of roughly 140 peripheral blood samples (43 ophthalmopathy, approximately 80 hyperthyroidism and around 17 progressor patients) is reported in the paper. Prospective prediction of ophthalmopathy was tested in an independent validation cohort consisting of 18 hyperthyroidism patients and 15 to 17 patients who later progressed to ophthalmopathy. After sampling, hyperthyroidism patients received methimazole starting at 30 mg daily, and ophthalmopathy patients received high-dose intravenous methylprednisolone.

Per the germline V gene (reference sequence), SEHNR is the CDR1 and FQNEAQ is the CDR2. The CDR3, cysteine through phenylalanine, is 16 amino acids long. Only the CDR3 region is kept as DNA, spanning 48 bases read in frame from base 1. Germline trimming amounts to 1 base on V and 4 bases on J, with 6 as the count of junction bases outside the gene matches. This clonotype was picked up a small number of times. The clone's antigen remains unknown. Nothing much larger sits one base from this clone, and base qualities are not available. Findings and caveats that apply to the study as a whole: In validation, the model predicted progression to ophthalmopathy with over 65% sensitivity and around 72% specificity, a median of about 6.7 months before onset. Most expanded thyroid clonotypes (frequency above 0.001) were also detected in blood, a finding suggesting that blood repertoires may reflect thyroid immune responses. Ophthalmopathy was separated from stable hyperthyroidism by a 13 V-J signature model, with approximately 85% sensitivity and 81% to 83% specificity obtained in cross-validation and 80%/75% obtained in testing. Sample size was not statistically predetermined, and blinding of investigators to group allocation was not performed.

Moderately to severely active disease, a Clinical Activity Score of at least 3, a NOSPECS grade of at least 4, and a duration under 3 months were present in ophthalmopathy patients. Exclusion was applied to patients with uncontrolled infections, other autoimmune diseases, pregnancy or lactation. Diagnoses were established on the basis of clinical symptoms, serum thyroxine and TRAb, thyroid ultrasound, and orbital computed tomography. Ficoll-Paque density gradient centrifugation was used to isolate PBMCs from about 9.4 ml of fresh peripheral blood. Total RNA was extracted with Trizol reagent, and quality was checked on an Agilent 2100 Bioanalyzer. The TCR beta CDR3 regions were amplified from the RNA transcripts. For the first round of RT-PCR on the TCR CDR3, the HTBI primer set was used together with the Qiagen OneStep RT-PCR kit. A second multiplex PCR round built the libraries, followed by size selection and purification. Libraries were sequenced paired-end with 100 bp reads on an Illumina HiSeq2000. The original pipeline was this. SOAPnuke was used to process the raw data, with reads discarded if the reads contained adapters or uncalled bases, had a mean Phred below 15, or lacked an exact constant-primer or identifier match. High-quality paired reads were merged using COPE v1.2.5, and each unique nucleotide sequence was defined as a clonotype. Clonotypes were aligned to IMGT TRBV, TRBD and TRBJ reference segments using MiTCR v1.1. The analysis was restricted to V-J combinations with a frequency above 0.0001, which together covered about 99% of the repertoires. The TCS score was defined as the ratio of F50 (clonal expansion) to E x V (chaos), calculated using BLOSUM62-based TCRdist between CDR3 peptides within each V-J. Welch's t-statistics and random forest reduced roughly 500 V-J features to about 13, which were used in a naive Bayes classifier (R e1071). TCRdb's own reprocessing of the public reads used fastp at Q25 and MiXCR and kept productive beta chains. Every distinct CDR3 protein forms one entry, paired with its most common genes and DNA. The V and J calls were determined by TCRdb, not by the authors. For this sample the table gives about 600,000 distinct CDR3 sequences, of which around 15% were detected only once. Of the sample, less than 3.5% is held by the ten largest clones.

Here the chain combines TRBV7-9 and TRBJ2-1, with TRBD2 identical over 8 junction bases. The source material was blood. This TCR was recovered from a woman between 40 and 50 years old with Graves' ophthalmopathy. Here is the DNA: TGTGCCAGCAGCTTAGTTTCAGCGGGGGCGTACAATGAGCAGTTCTTC. Translated, it reads CASSLVSAGAYNEQFF.